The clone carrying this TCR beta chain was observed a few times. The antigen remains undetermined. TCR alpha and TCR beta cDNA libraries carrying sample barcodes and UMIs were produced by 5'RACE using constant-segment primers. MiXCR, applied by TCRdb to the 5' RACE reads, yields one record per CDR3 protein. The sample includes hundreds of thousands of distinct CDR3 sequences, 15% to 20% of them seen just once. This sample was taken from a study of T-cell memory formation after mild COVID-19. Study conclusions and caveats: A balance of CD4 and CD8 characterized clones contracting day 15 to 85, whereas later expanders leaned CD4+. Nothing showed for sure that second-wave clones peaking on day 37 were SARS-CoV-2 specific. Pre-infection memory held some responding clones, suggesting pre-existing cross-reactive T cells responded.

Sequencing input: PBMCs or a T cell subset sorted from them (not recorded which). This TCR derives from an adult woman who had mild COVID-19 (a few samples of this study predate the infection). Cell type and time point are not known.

CDR3 bases: TGTGCCAGCTCACCCGGGACTAGCGGGGGGGGTATCGTCTATTGGGATACGCAGTATTTT. Its translation: CASSPGTSGGGIVYWDTQYF. V and J are TRBV25-1 and TRBJ2-3, with 16 positions matching TRBD2. The V gene's germline CDR1 is MGHDK and CDR2 SYGVNS. CDR3 size: 20 residues. J lost 6 bases, V lost 8 bases, and 20 bases had no gene match.